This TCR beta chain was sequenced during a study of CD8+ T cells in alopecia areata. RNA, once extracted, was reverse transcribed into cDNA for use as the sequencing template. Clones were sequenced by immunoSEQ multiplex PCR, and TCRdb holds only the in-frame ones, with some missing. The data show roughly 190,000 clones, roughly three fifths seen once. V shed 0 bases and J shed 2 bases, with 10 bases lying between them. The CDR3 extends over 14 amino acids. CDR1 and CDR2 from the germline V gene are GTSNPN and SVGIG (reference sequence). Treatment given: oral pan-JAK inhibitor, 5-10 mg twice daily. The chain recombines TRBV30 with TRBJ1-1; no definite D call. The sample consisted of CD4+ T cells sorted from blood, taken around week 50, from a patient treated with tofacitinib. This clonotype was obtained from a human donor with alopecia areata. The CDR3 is CAWSVTRSNTEAFF. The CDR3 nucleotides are TGTGCCTGGAGTGTAACGAGGTCAAACACTGAAGCTTTCTTT.